This note documents a single T cell receptor (beta chain) sequence. This specimen comes from a study of patients and donors after allogeneic stem cell transplantation. Each CDR3 protein is one row after TCRdb ran MiXCR on the RT-PCR reads. This sample has around 150,000 distinct CDR3 sequences, with 30% to 45% found just once. Trimming at V came to 3 bases and at J to 8 bases, leaving 13 bases not matched to a gene. This CDR3 comprises 16 residues. Germline-derived CDR1 and CDR2 are SGDLS and YYNGEE. The sequenced sample consisted of blood, either unsorted or a sorted T cell fraction (not recorded which). The chain couples TRBV9 to TRBJ2-4; 8 bases align to TRBD1. The TCR sequence derives from a human donor who was either an allogeneic HSCT recipient or a stem cell or donor lymphocyte infusion donor (not recorded which). It is not recorded whose cells these are; they may come from a transplant donor. CDR3 sequence reads: CASSAQGAQVGDIQYF. Here the CDR3 DNA reads TGTGCCAGCAGCGCGCAGGGGGCGCAGGTCGGGGACATTCAGTACTTC.